The entry below describes one TCR beta chain. What it binds is not known. This CDR3 comprises 16 residues. The V gene's germline CDR1 is MNHEY and CDR2 SVGAGI. V shed 0 bases and J 2 bases; nucleotides not matched to a gene: 3. The sample belongs to a study of blood T cells in healthy people across ages. Study details: There was about one barcoded beta molecule captured by template switching per two T cells. Study outcomes and limitations: Diversity figures based on one million T cells were deemed too low.

Alongside a J-beta primer mix, a sample-barcoded 5' primer served in a second PCR lasting about 7 to 11 cycles. TCRdb fed the 5' RACE reads into MiXCR, producing one record per CDR3 protein. This table holds roughly 550,000 distinct CDR3 sequences, around 24% found once. The data also belong to a second study, concerning T cells of mothers and their children. That source adds: A second PCR was performed with the M1S primer. This primer added sample barcodes and 2-4 random nucleotides. Every mother produced more than 8.5 million TCR beta CDR3 reads, whereas every child provided about 3 million.

Sample: blood. The TCR was taken from a boy aged 10-17 years in good health. J is TRBJ2-3 and V is TRBV6-5; 9 bases are a match to TRBD2. CDR3 DNA sequence: TGTGCCAGCAGTTACTCGGCTAGCGGGGTCACAGATACGCAGTATTTT. It codes for CASSYSASGVTDTQYF.